Following are 22 T cell receptor beta chains from one sample sequenced in a study of T cells after yellow fever vaccination. TCRdb reprocessed the 5' RACE reads via MiXCR and lists one record per CDR3 protein. The data contain 320,000 or so distinct CDR3 sequences, roughly 8% of them singletons. Sequences were derived from PBMCs, sampled roughly seven weeks after the first yellow fever vaccination. The receptors shown here come from a man between 18 and 35 years old who received the YFV17D yellow fever vaccine.

The chain links TRBV27 to TRBJ1-2, with TRBD1 matching 11 bases. This CDR3 has 14 amino acids. Looked up from germline, CDR1 is MNHEY and CDR2 is SMNVEV (reference sequence). Trimming removed 6 bases from V and 3 bases from J; junction bases left unmatched: 3. The DNA of the CDR3 is TGTGCCAGCAGCCGGGACAGGGGGTACTATGGCTACACCTTC. It specifies CASSRDRGYYGYTF.

V gene TRBV6-5 combines with J gene TRBJ1-5; 7 nucleotides agree with TRBD1. The germline gives CDR1 MNHEY, CDR2 SVGAGI. CDR3 size: 14 residues. V trimming: 7 bases; J trimming: 2 bases; junction bases outside the gene matches: 5. The CDR3 loop is CASITGAGNQPQHF. The CDR3 DNA reads as TGTGCCAGCATTACAGGGGCGGGCAATCAGCCCCAGCATTTT.

The chain employs TRBV4-1 and TRBJ2-1; the D gene is possibly TRBD2 (5 bases). Germline CDR1 MGHRA, CDR2 YSYEKL. The CDR3 extends over 14 amino acids. V dropped 0 bases and J dropped 7 bases, with 10 bases sitting between them. The CDR3 reads CASSQDEGRNEQFF. The CDR3 coding sequence is TGCGCCAGCAGCCAAGATGAGGGTCGGAATGAGCAGTTCTTC.

The chain recombines TRBV12-3 or TRBV12-4 with TRBJ2-1; 10 bases match TRBD2. CDR3 length: 15 amino acids. The V segment lost 3 bases and the J segment 7 bases; nucleotides outside the gene matches: 6. The CDR3 coding sequence is TGTGCCAGCAGTTTCTCTAGCGGGGGTTGGAATGAGCAGTTCTTC. Translating it yields CASSFSSGGWNEQFF.

This clonotype has at least ten counts. The chain joins TRBV7-3 to TRBJ2-3, with 12 bases lining up with TRBD2. J was trimmed by 3 bases and V by 6 bases; bases with no gene match: 7. CDR1 is SGHTA, CDR2 FQGTGA, per germline. CDR3 size: 16 residues. CDR3 DNA sequence: TGTGCCAGCAGGCCCGGAGGGACTAGCGGGACAGATACGCAGTATTTT. Protein product: CASRPGGTSGTDTQYF. Using reference TRBV7-3 and TRBJ2-3 for the parts outside the CDR3, the full variable domain is GAGVSQTPSNKVTEKGKYVELRCDPISGHTALYWYRQSLGQGPEFLIYFQGTGAADDSGLPNDRFFAVRPEGSVSTLKIQRTERGDSAVYLCASRPGGTSGTDTQYFGPGTRLTVL.

The sample holds many counts of this clonotype. Germline is not matched at one junction end, which may reflect a read error. V usage is TRBV5-1 and J usage is TRBJ2-5; 9 nucleotides align to TRBD2. CDR1 SGHRS and CDR2 YFSETQ come from the germline V gene. This CDR3 has 14 amino acids. In DNA, the CDR3 is TGTGCCAGCAGTTTCAGCGGGGGGCAAGAGACCCAGTACTTC. Protein sequence: CASSFSGGQETQYF. The entire variable domain, with the rest obtained from reference TRBV5-1 and TRBJ2-5, is as follows: KAGVTQTPRYLIKTRGQQVTLSCSPISGHRSVSWYQQTPGQGLQFLFEYFSETQRNKGNFPGRFSGRQFSNSRSEMNVSTLELGDSALYLCASSFSGGQETQYFGPGTRLLVL.

This chain links TRBV7-9 with TRBJ2-5; 7 bases agree with TRBD1. The V gene's germline CDR1 is SEHNR and CDR2 FQNEAQ (reference sequence). The CDR3 extends over 14 amino acids. The CDR3 DNA follows: TGTGCTATCCCTCTGGGACAGAACGGGGAGACCCAGTACTTC. Protein product: CAIPLGQNGETQYF.

This clonotype showed up many times. The chain is built from TRBV20-1 and TRBJ1-5, with 10 bases identical to TRBD1. The V segment lost 7 bases and the J segment 7 bases; nucleotides outside the gene matches: 10. This CDR3 contains 14 residues. Looked up from germline, CDR1 is DFQATT and CDR2 is SNEGSKA (reference sequence). The CDR3 region is CSVTGTGAMQPQHF. DNA for the CDR3: TGCAGTGTCACCGGGACAGGGGCCATGCAGCCCCAGCATTTT.

The chain uses TRBV7-2 and TRBJ2-2; D is perhaps TRBD2 (5 bases). The CDR3 runs to 16 residues. Germline CDR1 SGHTA, CDR2 FQGNSA. V dropped 1 base and J dropped 1 base, with 10 bases sitting between them. The CDR3 bases are TGTGCCAGCAGCTTAGAGTCCGGGGTGAACACCGGGGAGCTGTTTTTT. Translating gives CASSLESGVNTGELFF.

V usage is TRBV9 and J usage is TRBJ1-5; possibly TRBD1 for D (5 bases). V was trimmed by 2 bases and J by 4 bases, leaving 13 bases between them. There are 15 residues in the CDR3. Germline V gene sequence: CDR1 SGDLS, CDR2 YYNGEE. The CDR3 spells CASSVGAGRNQPQHF. CDR3 sequence (DNA): TGTGCCAGCAGCGTTGGCGCAGGGCGAAATCAGCCCCAGCATTTT. Using reference TRBV9 and TRBJ1-5 for the parts outside the CDR3, the full variable domain is DSGVTQTPKHLITATGQRVTLRCSPRSGDLSVYWYQQSLDQGLQFLIQYYNGEERAKGNILERFSAQQFPDLHSELNLSSLELGDSALYFCASSVGAGRNQPQHFGDGTRLSIL.

This clonotype turned up a few times. The CDR3 DNA reads TGCAGTGCTAGGTCCATCGGGGAGACCCAGTACTTC. This codes for CSARSIGETQYF. The V and J genes are TRBV20-1 and TRBJ2-5; D is ambiguous. V lost 3 bases and J 5 bases, leaving 10 bases between the germline ends. CDR1 is DFQATT and CDR2 is SNEGSKA in the germline V gene (reference sequence). The CDR3 runs 12 residues.

This clonotype was counted a few times. The chain joins TRBV14 to TRBJ2-1; D gene ambiguous. Germline V lookup: CDR1 SGHDN, CDR2 FVKESK. The CDR3 runs to 15 residues. Trimming pared 4 bases from V and 0 bases from J, leaving 10 bases between. The DNA of the CDR3 is TGTGCCAGCAGCCCAGGTCCAGGCTCCTACAATGAGCAGTTCTTC. It codes for CASSPGPGSYNEQFF. Drawing the rest from reference TRBV14 and TRBJ2-1, the complete variable domain is EAGVTQFPSHSVIEKGQTVTLRCDPISGHDNLYWYRRVMGKEIKFLLHFVKESKQDESGMPNNRFLAERTGGTYSTLKVQPAELEDSGVYFCASSPGPGSYNEQFFGPGTRLTVL.

The table lists this clonotype with many counts. This chain connects TRBV5-1 to TRBJ2-2; D gene ambiguous. The V and J ends lost 1 base and 5 bases respectively, with 6 bases between them. Germline V gene data show CDR1 as SGHRS and CDR2 as YFSETQ. This CDR3 is built from 13 residues. The CDR3 is CASSLRFTGELFF. In DNA form, the CDR3 reads TGCGCCAGCAGCTTGCGGTTTACCGGGGAGCTGTTTTTT.

This clonotype was recorded many times. The V gene is TRBV12-3 or TRBV12-4, the J gene TRBJ2-5; D is unresolved. The V end lost 3 bases, the J end lost 3 bases, and 11 bases lay between the germline ends. The CDR3 covers 14 residues. CDR3 bases: TGTGCCAGCAGTTTTAGTGCGTCAGAAGAGACCCAGTACTTC. Encoded protein: CASSFSASEETQYF.

The rearrangement joins TRBV13 to TRBJ1-4; 8 bases are shared with TRBD1. The germline CDR1 and CDR2 sequences are PRHDT and FYEKMQ (reference sequence). Trimming at V came to 5 bases and at J to 15 bases, leaving 11 bases not matched to a gene. The CDR3 is 13 residues long. The CDR3: CASSVGTGGLVFF. Here the CDR3 DNA reads TGTGCCAGCAGCGTCGGGACAGGCGGTTTGGTGTTTTTT.

This clonotype was detected ten times or more. This chain joins TRBV11-1 and TRBJ2-3; D remains unclear. Germline V lookup: CDR1 SGHAT, CDR2 FQDESV (reference sequence). V was shortened by 0 bases and J by 6 bases, with 4 bases between the two germline ends. The CDR3 contains 12 residues. The CDR3 nucleotides are TGTGCCAGCAGCTTAGCGCTGGATACGCAGTATTTT. This encodes CASSLALDTQYF.

The chain is built from TRBV11-2 and TRBJ2-3; TRBD2 aligns across 7 bases. Trimming took 0 bases from V and 4 from J; bases not matched to a gene: 7. Per the germline V gene, CDR1 is SGHAT and CDR2 is FQNNGV. The CDR3 contains 16 residues. The DNA of the CDR3 is TGTGCCAGCAGCTTAGAAGGCGGGGGAGGAGCAGATACGCAGTATTTT. It specifies CASSLEGGGGADTQYF. The full variable domain, completed using reference TRBV11-2 and TRBJ2-3, is EAGVAQSPRYKIIEKRQSVAFWCNPISGHATLYWYQQILGQGPKLLIQFQNNGVVDDSQLPKDRFSAERLKGVDSTLKIQPAKLEDSAVYLCASSLEGGGGADTQYFGPGTRLTVL.

This clonotype was counted a few times. Here the CDR3 reads CASSHRGPFEQYV. CDR3 nucleotides: TGTGCCAGCAGCCACAGGGGGCCTTTCGAGCAGTACGTC. The chain links TRBV6-2 or TRBV6-3 to TRBJ2-7, with TRBD1 matching 9 bases. The germline gives CDR1 MNHEY, CDR2 SVGEGT. V was clipped by 6 bases and J by 6 bases; unmatched bases: 6. This CDR3 is 13 amino acids long.

The chain links TRBV20-1 to TRBJ2-4, with unresolved D. The CDR3 extends over 12 amino acids. Germline lookup yields CDR1 DFQATT and CDR2 SNEGSKA (reference sequence). V shed 6 bases and J shed 15 bases, with 21 bases lying between them. Written as DNA, the CDR3 is TGCAGTGCCCTTCGCGGCGAAGGGCTCGGGTACTTC. It encodes CSALRGEGLGYF.

The chain links TRBV6-2 or TRBV6-3 to TRBJ2-2, with 9 positions matching TRBD2. The CDR3 has 15 residues. Trimming at V came to 6 bases and at J to 9 bases, leaving 11 bases not matched to a gene. Germline V lookup: CDR1 MNHEY, CDR2 SVGEGT. The chain's CDR3 is CASSPGVAGARELFF. CDR3 DNA sequence: TGTGCCAGCAGCCCCGGGGTAGCGGGGGCCCGGGAGCTGTTTTTT.

This clonotype has a handful of counts. The chain combines TRBV6-2 or TRBV6-3 with TRBJ1-5, with no clear D. The CDR3 is 14 residues long. Germline values: CDR1 MNHEY, CDR2 SVGEGT. V was shortened by 4 bases and J by 3 bases, with 10 bases between the two germline ends. This CDR3 reads CASSFRVLNQPQHF. The DNA for the CDR3 is TGTGCCAGCAGTTTTAGGGTCCTCAATCAGCCCCAGCATTTT.

This clonotype was found a few times. Written as DNA, the CDR3 is TGTGCCAGCAGTTATCAGGGGTCCCAGGGCAATCAGCCCCAGCATTTT. It specifies CASSYQGSQGNQPQHF. The chain combines TRBV6-5 with TRBJ1-5; D may be TRBD1 (6 bases). Trimming stripped 3 bases from V and 2 bases from J, with 14 bases between. This CDR3 region has 16 residues. Germline V gives CDR1 MNHEY, CDR2 SVGAGI.